The rows below give T cell receptor beta chains drawn from one sample of a study of radiotherapy plus CTLA-4 blockade in lung cancer. Assay used: immunoSEQ multiplex PCR; TCRdb lists only in-frame clones, some missing. The sample lists 25,000 to 30,000 clones, around four fifths occurring once. The source was peripheral blood, collected from a patient treated with radiotherapy plus ipilimumab. The receptors shown here come from a human donor with non-small cell lung cancer that progressed on radiotherapy plus ipilimumab. The conserved cysteine and the conserved F or W are not part of the CDR3 here. The D gene is left open where the match is weak.

CDR3 length	D gene	V gene	CDR3 protein
13	-	TRBV15	ATSSLGTTNEKLF
15	-	TRBV5-4	ASSNRDVIAGLNIQY
11	-	TRBV13	ASSPLGNTEAF
9	-	TRBV2	ASSADVQQF
11	-	TRBV18	ASPPSAGAEAF
14	TRBD2	TRBV27	ASSSLTSGGTDTQY
14	TRBD1	TRBV7-8	ASSFGQGRTGNTIY
9	-	TRBV5-1	ASSLGEEQF
12	-	TRBV15	ATSRDRMNTEAF
12	-	TRBV28	ASRSGLFFYEQY
14	TRBD1	TRBV9	ASSPEGAGSTEKLF
15	TRBD2	TRBV5-4	ASSLGGGTSGPREQF
13	-	TRBV10-3	AISASTGLNYGYT
13	-	TRBV2	ASSRNGNSAYEQY
12	-	TRBV27	ASSLSTANTEAF
18	TRBD2	TRBV28	ASSFPSYDVGLADRDTQY
16	-	TRBV15	ATSSMETGSSGANVLT
12	-	TRBV11-2	ASSLGRGRETQY
14	-	TRBV7-2	ASSLGGYGRTDTQY
13	TRBD1	TRBV28	ASSFLTGLNTEAF
9	-	TRBV5-4	ASSLGPEQF
12	-	TRBV6-1	ASTESAINQPQH
11	-	TRBV7-7	ASSQGVNQPQH
12	-	TRBV11-2	ASSLYLGQETQY
11	-	TRBV6-5	ASSYPGFEGYT
14	TRBD1	TRBV28	ASSTLSDRGKNIQY
12	-	TRBV11-2	ASSLGPHTDTQY
14	-	TRBV11-1	ASSFRGSSYNSPLH
14	TRBD2	TRBV5-4	ASSKEASGESYEQY
15	-	TRBV7-9	ASSLIGAAERKNIQY
9	-	TRBV7-9	ASSFLAEQY
11	-	TRBV30	AWSVSSREPQH
14	-	TRBV19	ASSIDLGGLLDTQY
14	TRBD1	TRBV7-9	ASSQQTGFAGNTIY
11	TRBD1	TRBV7-2	ASSRQGYQPQH
13	-	TRBV21-1	ASSQETGHNYGYT
13	-	TRBV5-6	ASSYWRDLYNEQF
14	-	TRBV2	ASRDARLAISYEQY
18	TRBD1	TRBV7-6	ASSLSGGASSFRNTGELF
12	TRBD1	TRBV5-8	ASSTDRGRSEAF
12	-	TRBV5-1	ASSPGTPGYGYT
15	-	TRBV5-8	ASSLPGDQLSSYEQY
13	TRBD2	TRBV10-2	ASSFGTSGYNEQF
14	TRBD1	TRBV7-3	ASSLKPGQGPHEQY
13	-	TRBV4-2	ASSQENLISYEQY
13	-	TRBV2	ASSADVGGRTSYT
11	-	TRBV6-6	ASGTSPDNEQF
13	TRBD2	TRBV2	ASSGTSGVFNTQY
13	TRBD1	TRBV28	ASSLGTGGGYEQY
10	-	TRBV11-2	ASSLDLSEAF
13	-	TRBV27	ASSLSGGVVTEAF
12	TRBD1	TRBV5-1	ASSLAGGSYGYT
12	-	TRBV6-1	ASSEASLSIGYT
13	-	TRBV18	ASSESKTANYGYT
14	-	TRBV18	ASSPFGTRVLITIY
12	TRBD1	TRBV7-2	ASSRRQGSTEAF
14	-	TRBV5-6	ASTYGKGTSWSEQY